This section outlines one TCR beta chain sequence together with its context. The antigen is unknown. This entry is derived from a study of PD-1 blockade in classical Hodgkin lymphoma. Whole-study results and caveats: Why the repertoires differ is still unclear, perhaps disease activity or prior therapy.

The ends were cut back, 5 bases at V and 7 bases at J, with 3 bases in the middle. CDR3 size: 11 residues. Looked up from germline, CDR1 is MNHEY and CDR2 is SVGAGI. Time point meaning: cycle 4 day 1 (C4D1), after less than seven weeks of nivolumab. Each patient's relapse followed autologous stem cell transplantation, and brentuximab vedotin exposure varied. Repertoires were generated with immunoSEQ multiplex PCR, while TCRdb's copy carries only in-frame clones and drops some. The sample has tens of thousands of clones, roughly nine tenths seen once. Here the sequenced sample was peripheral blood mononuclear cells (PBMCs), taken before the fourth cycle of nivolumab. This clonotype was sampled from a human donor with classical Hodgkin lymphoma. The V call is TRBV6-5, the J call TRBJ1-6, with D uncertain. The CDR3 is CASSGNSPLHF. CDR3 DNA sequence: TGTGCCAGCAGTGGAAATTCACCCCTCCACTTT.